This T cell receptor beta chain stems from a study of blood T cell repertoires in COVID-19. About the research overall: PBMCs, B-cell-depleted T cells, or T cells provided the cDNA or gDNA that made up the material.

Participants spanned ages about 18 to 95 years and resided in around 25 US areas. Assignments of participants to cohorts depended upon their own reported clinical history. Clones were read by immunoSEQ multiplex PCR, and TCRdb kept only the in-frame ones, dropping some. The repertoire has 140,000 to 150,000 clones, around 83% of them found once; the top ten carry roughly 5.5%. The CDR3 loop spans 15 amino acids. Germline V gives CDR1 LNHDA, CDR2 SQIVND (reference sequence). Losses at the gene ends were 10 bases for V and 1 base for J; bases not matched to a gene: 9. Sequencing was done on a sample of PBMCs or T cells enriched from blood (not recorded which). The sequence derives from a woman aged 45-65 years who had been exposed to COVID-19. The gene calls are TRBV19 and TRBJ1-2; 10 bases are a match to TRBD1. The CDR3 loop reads CATAAGQGSNYGYTF. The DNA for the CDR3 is TGTGCCACCGCAGCGGGACAGGGGAGTAACTATGGCTACACCTTC.